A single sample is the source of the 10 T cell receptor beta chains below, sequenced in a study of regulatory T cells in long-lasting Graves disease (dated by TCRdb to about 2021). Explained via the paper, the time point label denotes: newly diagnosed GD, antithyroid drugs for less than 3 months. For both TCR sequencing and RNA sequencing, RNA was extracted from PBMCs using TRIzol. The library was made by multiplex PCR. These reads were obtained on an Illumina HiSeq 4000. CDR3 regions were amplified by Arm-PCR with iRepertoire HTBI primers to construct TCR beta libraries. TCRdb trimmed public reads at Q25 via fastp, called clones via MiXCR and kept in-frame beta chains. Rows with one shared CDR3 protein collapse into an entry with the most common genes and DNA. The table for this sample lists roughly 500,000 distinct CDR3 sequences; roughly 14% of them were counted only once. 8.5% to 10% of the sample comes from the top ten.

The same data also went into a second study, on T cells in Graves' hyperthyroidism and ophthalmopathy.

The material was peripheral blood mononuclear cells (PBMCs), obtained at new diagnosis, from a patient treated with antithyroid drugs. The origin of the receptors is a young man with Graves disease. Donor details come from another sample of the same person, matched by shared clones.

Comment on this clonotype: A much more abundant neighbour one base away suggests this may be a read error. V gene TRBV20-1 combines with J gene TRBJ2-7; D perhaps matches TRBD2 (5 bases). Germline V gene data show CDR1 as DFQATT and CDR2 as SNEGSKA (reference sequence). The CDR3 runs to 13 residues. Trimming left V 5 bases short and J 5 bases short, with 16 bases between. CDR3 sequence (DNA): TGCAGTGCTGCCTTGGACGGGCGGGACGAGCAGTACTTC. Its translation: CSAALDGRDEQYF.

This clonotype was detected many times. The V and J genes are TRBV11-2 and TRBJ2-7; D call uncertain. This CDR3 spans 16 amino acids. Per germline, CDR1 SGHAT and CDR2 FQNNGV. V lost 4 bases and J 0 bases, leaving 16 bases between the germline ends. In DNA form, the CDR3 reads TGTGCCAGCAGCTCCACCAGGCCAATTGTCTCCTACGAGCAGTACTTC. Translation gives CASSSTRPIVSYEQYF.

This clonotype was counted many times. The CDR3 protein is CASSGQGLPSSGYTF. For the CDR3, the DNA is TGTGCCAGCAGTGGACAGGGGCTGCCCTCGAGTGGCTACACCTTC. V gene TRBV2 combines with J gene TRBJ1-2; TRBD1 matches 8 bases. Germline assignment: CDR1 SNHLY and CDR2 FYNNEI. J lost 7 bases, V lost 4 bases, and 11 bases had no gene match. CDR3 size: 15 residues. The full variable domain, with the rest looked up from reference TRBV2 and TRBJ1-2, is EPEVTQTPSHQVTQMGQEVILRCVPISNHLYFYWYRQILGQKVEFLVSFYNNEISEKSEIFDDQFSVERPDGSNFTLKIRSTKLEDSAMYFCASSGQGLPSSGYTFGSGTRLTVV.

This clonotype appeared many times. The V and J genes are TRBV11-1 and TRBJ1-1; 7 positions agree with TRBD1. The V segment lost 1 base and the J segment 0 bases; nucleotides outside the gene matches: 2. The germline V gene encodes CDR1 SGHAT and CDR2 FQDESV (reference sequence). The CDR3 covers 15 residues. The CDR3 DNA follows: TGTGCCAGCAGCTTAGAGGACAGGTTGAACACTGAAGCTTTCTTT. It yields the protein CASSLEDRLNTEAFF.

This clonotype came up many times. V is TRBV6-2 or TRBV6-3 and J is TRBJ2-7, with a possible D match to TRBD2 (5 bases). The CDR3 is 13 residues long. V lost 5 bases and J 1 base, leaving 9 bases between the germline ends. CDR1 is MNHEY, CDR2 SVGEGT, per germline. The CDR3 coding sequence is TGTGCCAGCAGTGGAGGCAGGTCCTACGAGCAGTACTTC. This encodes CASSGGRSYEQYF.

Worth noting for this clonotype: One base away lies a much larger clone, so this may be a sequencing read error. The CDR3 bases are TGTGCCAACAGTTTGGTTTCGGGAGAAAGGTTCTTC. It specifies CANSLVSGERFF. The chain joins TRBV12-3 or TRBV12-4 to TRBJ2-1; a weak D match, TRBD2 (6 bases). There are 12 residues in the CDR3.

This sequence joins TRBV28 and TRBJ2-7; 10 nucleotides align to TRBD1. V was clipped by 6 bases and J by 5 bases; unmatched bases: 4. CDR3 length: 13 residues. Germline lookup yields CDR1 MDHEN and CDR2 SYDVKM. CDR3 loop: CASRGTGDDEQYF. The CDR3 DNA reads TGTGCCAGCAGGGGGACAGGGGATGACGAGCAGTACTTC.

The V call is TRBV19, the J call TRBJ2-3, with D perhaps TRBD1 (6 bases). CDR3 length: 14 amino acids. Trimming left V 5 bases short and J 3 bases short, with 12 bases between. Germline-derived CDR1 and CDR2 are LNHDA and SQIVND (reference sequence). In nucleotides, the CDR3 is TGTGCCAGTAGTTACTTCAGGGGAACAGATACGCAGTATTTT. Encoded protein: CASSYFRGTDTQYF.

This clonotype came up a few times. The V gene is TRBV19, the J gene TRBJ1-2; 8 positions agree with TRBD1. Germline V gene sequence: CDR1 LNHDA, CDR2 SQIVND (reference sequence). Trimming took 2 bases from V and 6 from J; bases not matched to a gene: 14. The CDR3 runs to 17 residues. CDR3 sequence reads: CASSIRAGGTLWHGYTF. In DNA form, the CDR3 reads TGTGCCAGTAGTATAAGGGCAGGGGGCACCCTTTGGCATGGCTACACCTTC.

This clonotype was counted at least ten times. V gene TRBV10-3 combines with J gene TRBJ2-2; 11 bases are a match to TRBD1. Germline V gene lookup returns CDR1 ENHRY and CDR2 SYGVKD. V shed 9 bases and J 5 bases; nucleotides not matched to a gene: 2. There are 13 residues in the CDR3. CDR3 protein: CAIGTGGTGELFF. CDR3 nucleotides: TGTGCCATTGGGACAGGGGGTACCGGGGAGCTGTTTTTT.